This T cell receptor beta chain originates from a study of T cell clonotyping in hematopoietic cell transplantation. This table comes from immunoSEQ multiplex PCR, and its TCRdb copy is limited to in-frame clones, with some not included. The table lists some 45,000 clones, roughly 80% of them singletons. The CDR3 spans 16 residues. The germline gives CDR1 MDHEN, CDR2 SYDVKM. V was clipped by 6 bases and J by 1 base; unmatched bases: 9. As for time point: recipient sample about 28 days before transplant, after cytoreduction. The TCR sequence derives from a man between 60 and 70 years old with myelodysplastic syndrome. Some clones in this sample may be carry-over from other donors' samples. The input for sequencing was peripheral blood mononuclear cells, taken before stem cell transplant. V gene TRBV28 combines with J gene TRBJ2-4; 7 positions match TRBD2. CDR3 sequence (DNA): TGTGCCAGCAGATGGGCGGGGGTAGGGGCCAAAAACATTCAGTACTTC. Translated, it gives CASRWAGVGAKNIQYF.